These T cell receptor beta chains were read from a single sample in a study of blood T cell repertoires in COVID-19. The assay was immunoSEQ multiplex PCR, and TCRdb's table has in-frame clones only and misses some. The table includes approximately 270,000 clones, around 93% detected once. Sequencing was performed on PBMCs or T cells enriched from blood (not recorded which). These receptor sequences come from a human donor in a cohort exposed to, infected with or recovered from COVID-19 (not recorded which). The donor label of this sample is uncertain. The CDR3 runs from the conserved cysteine through the conserved F or W. Fields, in order: V gene, clone size, J gene, D gene, CDR3 protein, CDR3 DNA. A D gene is named only where the DNA matches it firmly. Where a row states a size, it is once, few, many or the class of an expanded clone; other rows omit it.

>TRBV10-1|once|TRBJ2-3|-
CASSADTDTQYF
TGCGCCAGCAGCGCGGACACAGATACGCAGTATTTT
>TRBV5-4|many|TRBJ1-2|TRBD1
CASSFEPAGGYGYTF
TGTGCCAGCAGCTTCGAACCCGCAGGGGGCTATGGCTACACCTTC
>TRBV7-6|-|TRBJ2-3|TRBD1
CASSQSSPRGPLTDTQYF
TGTGCCAGCAGCCAATCGAGCCCCAGGGGGCCCCTCACAGATACGCAGTATTTT
>TRBV14|many|TRBJ1-1|-
CASSHGTEAFF
TGTGCCAGCAGCCACGGGACTGAAGCTTTCTTT
>TRBV30|-|TRBJ1-5|-
CAWSVAFGQPQHF
TGTGCCTGGAGTGTTGCGTTCGGTCAGCCCCAGCATTTT
>TRBV7-6|-|TRBJ1-1|-
CASSLSRGNTEAFF
TGTGCCAGCAGCTTATCCAGGGGGAACACTGAAGCTTTCTTT
>TRBV18|-|TRBJ2-3|-
CASSPPSASTDTQYF
TGTGCCAGCTCACCACCGAGCGCTAGCACAGATACGCAGTATTTT
>TRBV6-4|-|TRBJ2-7|TRBD1
CASSDGRTGRIDEQYF
TGTGCCAGCAGTGACGGAAGGACAGGGAGGATCGACGAGCAGTACTTC
>TRBV5-6|-|TRBJ1-5|TRBD1
CASSLLGGTQPQHF
TGTGCCAGCAGCTTGCTAGGGGGCACTCAGCCCCAGCATTTT
>TRBV19|-|TRBJ2-7|-
CASSMDSAYEQYF
TGTGCCAGTAGTATGGACTCGGCCTACGAGCAGTACTTC
>TRBV18|-|TRBJ1-2|TRBD1
CASSRQSAGQGDSGYTF
TGTGCCAGCTCAAGGCAGTCCGCCGGACAGGGGGACTCCGGCTACACCTTC
>TRBV2|-|TRBJ1-1|TRBD1
CASTRSGQGRGTEAFF
TGTGCCAGCACTCGATCAGGACAGGGGAGGGGCACTGAAGCTTTCTTT
>TRBV10-2|few|TRBJ1-1|-
CASRYRAGTEAFF
TGCGCCAGCAGATACAGGGCAGGCACTGAAGCTTTCTTT
>TRBV11-2|once|TRBJ2-2|TRBD1
CASSLFRGQGNTGELFF
TGTGCCAGCAGCCTTTTCAGGGGACAGGGCAACACCGGGGAGCTGTTTTTT
>TRBV9|-|TRBJ1-1|TRBD1
CASSGDRVAPAFF
TGTGCCAGCAGCGGCGACAGGGTGGCCCCAGCTTTCTTT
>TRBV7-2|-|TRBJ2-7|-
CASSLQGPPYEQYF
TGTGCCAGCAGCTTACAGGGGCCCCCCTACGAGCAGTACTTC
>TRBV10-3|-|TRBJ1-6|-
CAISESSGRSSYNSPLHF
TGTGCCATCAGTGAGTCTTCAGGGAGGAGCTCCTATAATTCACCCCTCCACTTT
>TRBV11-2|-|TRBJ1-5|-
CASTLRGGGMSNQPQHF
TGTGCCAGCACCCTCCGGGGGGGCGGAATGAGCAATCAGCCCCAGCATTTT
>TRBV2|few|TRBJ2-6|-
CASSYGADNVLTF
TGTGCCAGCTCCTATGGAGCCGACAACGTCCTGACTTTC
>TRBV7-2|once|TRBJ1-5|-
CASSVSGNQPQHF
TGTGCCAGCAGCGTATCGGGGAATCAGCCCCAGCATTTT
>TRBV2|once|TRBJ1-5|-
CASRAGTSYNQPQHF
TGTGCCAGCAGGGCCGGGACTTCCTACAATCAGCCCCAGCATTTT
>TRBV7-2|-|TRBJ1-4|-
CASSPIGATNEKLFF
TGTGCCAGCAGCCCTATCGGGGCAACTAATGAAAAACTGTTTTTT
>TRBV25-1|few|TRBJ1-4|-
CASSGIEGHSNEKLFF
TGTGCCAGCAGTGGGATCGAAGGACATTCCAATGAAAAACTGTTTTTT
>TRBV6-1|-|TRBJ2-3|TRBD2
CASSDTTSGGGGTDTQYF
TGTGCCAGCAGTGATACAACTAGCGGGGGAGGGGGCACAGATACGCAGTATTTT
>TRBV5-1|-|TRBJ2-7|-
CASSLGQRADEQYF
TGCGCCAGCAGCTTGGGACAGCGAGCTGACGAGCAGTACTTC
>TRBV29-1|-|TRBJ2-7|-
CSVPLRGSEQYF
TGCAGCGTTCCCCTTAGGGGGAGCGAGCAGTACTTC
>TRBV6-5|-|TRBJ2-5|-
CASSYSSQGLETQYF
TGTGCCAGCAGTTACTCCTCCCAGGGCCTGGAGACCCAGTACTTC
>TRBV15|-|TRBJ2-2|TRBD1
CATSRTGDTGELFF
TGTGCCACCAGCAGAACAGGGGACACCGGGGAGCTGTTTTTT
>TRBV6-5|-|TRBJ1-5|TRBD1
CASSPTGPNQPQHF
TGTGCCAGCAGTCCGACAGGGCCCAATCAGCCCCAGCATTTT
>TRBV27|-|TRBJ1-2|-
CASSSDPEYGYTF
TGTGCCAGCAGTAGTGATCCTGAGTATGGCTACACCTTC
>TRBV4-1|-|TRBJ1-2|-
CASSQDKKSGDTLYGYTF
TGCGCCAGCAGCCAAGATAAGAAGTCCGGGGACACTTTATATGGCTACACCTTC
>TRBV7-9|-|TRBJ2-2|TRBD1
CASSPPGTATGELFF
TGTGCCAGCAGCCCACCTGGGACAGCCACCGGGGAGCTGTTTTTT
>TRBV11-2|-|TRBJ2-7|-
CASSLGRAFLYEQYF
TGTGCCAGCAGCTTAGGCAGGGCATTCCTCTACGAGCAGTACTTC
>TRBV20-1|-|TRBJ2-7|TRBD2
CSASGLAGEMYEQYF
TGCAGTGCTAGTGGTCTAGCGGGGGAGATGTACGAGCAGTACTTC
>TRBV10-3|few|TRBJ1-2|TRBD1
CAITVTGADGYTF
TGTGCCATCACCGTGACAGGGGCGGATGGCTACACCTTC
>TRBV5-6|-|TRBJ2-7|-
CASSLGGRPAINDYEQYF
TGTGCCAGCAGCTTGGGGGGCAGGCCAGCTATCAATGACTACGAGCAGTACTTC
>TRBV3-1/TRBV3-2|-|TRBJ2-4|-
CASSPDRSGTGSNIQYF
TGTGCCAGCAGCCCAGATCGTTCGGGGACTGGCTCCAACATTCAGTACTTC
>TRBV3-1/TRBV3-2|-|TRBJ2-7|TRBD1
CASSPGQGALYEQYF
TGTGCCAGCAGCCCAGGACAGGGGGCTCTCTACGAGCAGTACTTC
>TRBV27|few|TRBJ1-2|-
CATFGQLSAKNYGYTF
TGTGCCACCTTTGGACAGCTTAGCGCCAAAAACTATGGCTACACCTTC
>TRBV29-1|-|TRBJ2-1|-
CSAPKSPGVSGFYNEQFF
TGCAGCGCACCTAAAAGCCCTGGCGTTAGCGGCTTTTACAATGAGCAGTTCTTC
>TRBV10-3|once|TRBJ2-3|-
CAITPMEGRSTDTQYF
TGTGCCATCACCCCCATGGAGGGGAGAAGCACAGATACGCAGTATTTT